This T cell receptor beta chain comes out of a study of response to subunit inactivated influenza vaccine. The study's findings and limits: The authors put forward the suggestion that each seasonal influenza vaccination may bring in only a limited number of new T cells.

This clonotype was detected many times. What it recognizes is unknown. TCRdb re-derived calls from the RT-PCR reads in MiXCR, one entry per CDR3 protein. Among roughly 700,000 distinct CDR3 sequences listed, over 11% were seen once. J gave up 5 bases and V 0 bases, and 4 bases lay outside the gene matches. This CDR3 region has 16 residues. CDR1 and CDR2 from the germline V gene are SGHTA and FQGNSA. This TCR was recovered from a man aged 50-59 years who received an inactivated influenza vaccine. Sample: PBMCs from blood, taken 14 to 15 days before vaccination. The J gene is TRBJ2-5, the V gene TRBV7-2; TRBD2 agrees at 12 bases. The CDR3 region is CASSLALAGGQETQYF. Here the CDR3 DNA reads TGTGCCAGCAGCTTAGCGCTAGCGGGGGGGCAGGAGACCCAGTACTTC.